The 15 T cell receptor beta chains given below trace back to one sample, sequenced in a study of blood T cell repertoires in COVID-19. Method: immunoSEQ multiplex PCR; TCRdb's copy keeps in-frame clones and lacks some. The table records 250,000 to 300,000 clones, roughly 88% of them present only once. Sequenced material: PBMCs or T cells enriched from blood (not recorded which). All receptors come from a woman in her fifties or sixties who had recovered from COVID-19.

This chain uses TRBV19 with TRBJ2-5; 9 bases are shared with TRBD2. The J segment lost 5 bases and the V segment lost 2 bases, leaving 12 bases of the junction unmatched. This CDR3 is built from 17 residues. Germline V lookup: CDR1 LNHDA, CDR2 SQIVND (reference sequence). CDR3 loop: CASSIIDSGSSKETQYF. The DNA of the CDR3 is TGTGCCAGTAGTATAATTGATAGCGGGAGTTCAAAGGAGACCCAGTACTTC.

Regarding this clone: Other DNA sequences from this sample encode an identical CDR3 as well. The chain recombines TRBV5-1 with TRBJ2-7; 12 bases map to TRBD2. V was pared by 4 bases and J by 4 bases, with 6 bases of the junction left unmatched. This CDR3 contains 15 residues. The V gene's germline CDR1 is SGHRS and CDR2 YFSETQ. The CDR3 here is CASSLGLAGRYEQYF. The CDR3 bases are TGCGCCAGCAGCCTAGGACTAGCGGGAAGATACGAGCAGTACTTC.

The chain recombines TRBV6-2 or TRBV6-3 with TRBJ1-1; 10 nucleotides agree with TRBD1. From germline, CDR1 is MNHEY and CDR2 SVGEGT. The CDR3 covers 15 residues. Unmatched junction bases numbered 14, after V lost 6 bases and J lost 10 bases. The CDR3 coding sequence is TGTGCCAGCAGCCTTAATCCGGACAGGGGGAGGACAGCTTTCTTT. The encoded protein is CASSLNPDRGRTAFF.

V gene TRBV23-1 combines with J gene TRBJ2-2, with TRBD2 matching over 7 bases. TRBV23-1 is reported as an ORF; its role is uncertain. Trimming took 6 bases from V and 1 from J; bases not matched to a gene: 2. This CDR3 has 14 amino acids. CDR3 region: CASSKRGNTGELFF. The CDR3 DNA is TGCGCCAGCAGCAAGCGGGGGAACACCGGGGAGCTGTTTTTT.

This clone was observed once. The chain is built from TRBV29-1 and TRBJ2-3; 7 bases are a match to TRBD2. The V gene's germline CDR1 is SQVTM and CDR2 ANQGSEA. After removal of 4 bases from V and 1 base from J, the junction contained 5 bases not matched to a gene. CDR3 length equals 14 residues. The CDR3 here is CSVAAGVGTDTQYF. The CDR3 DNA sequence: TGCAGCGTTGCGGCGGGGGTGGGCACAGATACGCAGTATTTT.

This clone was detected only a few times. This chain uses TRBV6-5 with TRBJ2-7; tentatively, D is TRBD1 (6 bases). The CDR3 has 15 residues. CDR1 and CDR2 from the germline V gene are MNHEY and SVGAGI. V was shortened by 8 bases and J by 3 bases, with 20 bases between the two germline ends. This CDR3 is CASGRVGQNLYEQYF. The CDR3 nucleotides are TGTGCCAGCGGTCGGGTTGGACAGAACCTCTACGAGCAGTACTTC.

This clone was seen a handful of times. The chain is built from TRBV2 and TRBJ1-2, with 10 bases fitting TRBD1. The CDR3 runs 15 residues. The J segment lost 2 bases and the V segment lost 2 bases, leaving 2 bases of the junction unmatched. In germline, CDR1 is SNHLY, CDR2 FYNNEI. The CDR3 spells CASSETGQGNYGYTF. The CDR3 DNA is TGTGCCAGCAGTGAAACGGGACAGGGGAACTATGGCTACACCTTC.

This chain joins TRBV6-5 and TRBJ2-7; no clear D gene. The CDR3 has 15 amino acids. Germline CDR1 MNHEY, CDR2 SVGAGI. The V end was cut by 6 bases, the J end by 6 bases, with 21 bases between. This CDR3 is CASRMTPSRSAEQYF. CDR3 coding DNA: TGTGCCAGCAGAATGACTCCCAGTAGGAGCGCCGAGCAGTACTTC.

The chain has TRBV7-2 and TRBJ1-1, with 7 bases matching TRBD1. J was trimmed by 4 bases and V by 5 bases; bases with no gene match: 7. The CDR3 totals 14 residues. The V gene's germline CDR1 is SGHTA and CDR2 FQGNSA. CDR3 region: CASSPQGVGTEAFF. The CDR3 bases are TGTGCCAGCAGCCCCCAGGGGGTGGGCACTGAAGCTTTCTTT.

The chain employs TRBV2 and TRBJ1-3, with D maybe TRBD1 (6 bases). This CDR3 comprises 16 residues. With 1 base removed from V and 0 bases from J, the gap between germline ends came to 10 bases. Germline V gene lookup returns CDR1 SNHLY and CDR2 FYNNEI. This CDR3 reads CASSEEAGHSGNTIYF. CDR3 bases: TGTGCCAGCAGTGAAGAAGCGGGACACTCTGGAAACACCATATATTTT.

The chain is built from TRBV19 and TRBJ2-1; unclear D gene. Trimming took off 3 bases at V and 4 bases at J, with 7 bases between the two ends. Germline CDR1 is LNHDA and CDR2 is SQIVND (reference sequence). This CDR3 has 13 amino acids. CDR3 sequence: CASSMVAYNEQFF. The DNA of the CDR3 is TGTGCCAGTAGTATGGTGGCTTACAATGAGCAGTTCTTC. The complete variable domain, with remaining parts taken from reference TRBV19 and TRBJ2-1, reads DGGITQSPKYLFRKEGQNVTLSCEQNLNHDAMYWYRQDPGQGLRLIYYSQIVNDFQKGDIAEGYSVSREKKESFPLTVTSAQKNPTAFYLCASSMVAYNEQFFGPGTRLTVL.

The chain joins TRBV28 to TRBJ1-5; D perhaps matches TRBD1 (5 bases). Trimming shortened V by 4 bases and J by 8 bases, and 21 bases separated the two germline ends. The CDR3 is 16 amino acids. Germline CDR1 reads MDHEN; CDR2 reads SYDVKM. CDR3 region: CASSSNGGTVNKPQHF. The CDR3 DNA is TGTGCCAGCAGTTCGAACGGGGGGACGGTAAACAAGCCCCAGCATTTT.

The genes are TRBV19 and TRBJ1-3; tentative D call: TRBD1 (6 bases). Trimming took off 10 bases at V and 2 bases at J, with 15 bases between the two ends. This CDR3 spans 14 amino acids. Germline lookup yields CDR1 LNHDA and CDR2 SQIVND (reference sequence). The CDR3: CATHPGGPGNTIYF. The CDR3 bases are TGTGCCACCCACCCGGGGGGGCCTGGAAACACCATATATTTT.

CDR3 coding DNA: TGCAGCGTCCAACAGGGCTACGACGAGCAGTACTTC. It codes for CSVQQGYDEQYF. V is TRBV29-1 and J is TRBJ2-7, with D perhaps TRBD1 (6 bases). The CDR3 has 12 amino acids. V gave up 6 bases and J gave up 5 bases, with 14 bases separating them. Germline V gives CDR1 SQVTM, CDR2 ANQGSEA.

This chain links TRBV30 with TRBJ2-1, with 10 bases identical to TRBD2. The ends lost 4 bases at V and 8 bases at J; junction bases unmatched: 17. The germline CDR1 and CDR2 sequences are GTSNPN and SVGIG (reference sequence). The CDR3 contains 17 residues. CDR3 residues: CAWIPRLAGASSDEQFF. CDR3 bases: TGTGCCTGGATCCCACGACTAGCGGGCGCATCGAGCGATGAGCAGTTCTTC.